Listed below are T cell receptor beta chains from one sample, sequenced in a study of technical replicates of blood from a handful of donors. TCRdb's copy holds only in-frame clones and misses some; the assay was immunoSEQ multiplex PCR. Of some 74,000 clones in the sample, about 88% are singletons; the top ten hold roughly 0.38%. Sample: T cells isolated from PBMCs. Source of these receptors: a human donor in good health. Both conserved end residues are part of each CDR3. The D gene is left open where the match is weak. Some rows have no size entry. The others give once, few or many, or a class for an expanded clone.

size: once; J: TRBJ2-5; D: .; V: TRBV29-1; DNA: TGCAGCGTTGGTCAAACAGGGCGAGAGACCCAGTACTTC; CDR3: CSVGQTGRETQYF
size: .; J: TRBJ1-5; D: .; V: TRBV5-4; DNA: TGTGCCAGCAGCGCCACTATGAGGAGCAATCAGCCCCAGCATTTT; CDR3: CASSATMRSNQPQHF
size: .; J: TRBJ2-5; D: TRBD1; V: TRBV12-5; DNA: TGTGCTAGTGGCCGACAGGGGGCTTTTGAGACCCAGTACTTC; CDR3: CASGRQGAFETQYF
size: .; J: TRBJ2-7; D: TRBD1; V: TRBV4-2; DNA: TGTGCCAGCAGCCCATTAGTCTTGGGGACAGCCTACGAGCAGTACTTC; CDR3: CASSPLVLGTAYEQYF
size: .; J: TRBJ2-5; D: .; V: TRBV29-1; DNA: TGCAGCGTCACTGAGGGTGAGACCCAGTACTTC; CDR3: CSVTEGETQYF
size: .; J: TRBJ1-5; D: .; V: TRBV21-1; DNA: TGTGCCAGCAGCAAAGAAGGGGCTCATAGCAATCAGCCCCAGCATTTT; CDR3: CASSKEGAHSNQPQHF
size: .; J: TRBJ2-2; D: TRBD1; V: TRBV5-5; DNA: TGTGCCAGCAGCTTACAGGGGACGATCGGGGAGCTGTTTTTT; CDR3: CASSLQGTIGELFF
size: .; J: TRBJ1-2; D: .; V: TRBV2; DNA: TGTGCCAGCAGTGAAGAAGGTTTTGGGGGAGGTAATGGCTACACCTTC; CDR3: CASSEEGFGGGNGYTF
size: .; J: TRBJ2-5; D: .; V: TRBV7-9; DNA: TGTGCCAGCAGCTTACAGGGGGGACAAGAGACCCAGTACTTC; CDR3: CASSLQGGQETQYF
size: .; J: TRBJ1-4; D: TRBD1; V: TRBV28; DNA: TGTGCCAGCAGTTTATACCCAGGGGGAGGTGGGGAAAAACTGTTTTTT; CDR3: CASSLYPGGGGEKLFF
size: .; J: TRBJ2-3; D: .; V: TRBV18; DNA: TGTGCCAGCTTGGAGGGAGGCCCGTCAACAGATACGCAGTATTTT; CDR3: CASLEGGPSTDTQYF
size: .; J: TRBJ1-2; D: .; V: TRBV5-4; DNA: TGTGCCAGCAGCTTACTATCAGGACAGTTGAACTATGGCTACACCTTC; CDR3: CASSLLSGQLNYGYTF
size: .; J: TRBJ2-1; D: TRBD2; V: TRBV9; DNA: TGTGCCAGCAGCGTAGGTAGCGGGAGGATGAACAATGAGCAGTTCTTC; CDR3: CASSVGSGRMNNEQFF
size: .; J: TRBJ1-1; D: .; V: TRBV7-9; DNA: TGTGCCAGCAGCCCTACCGGGAAAGAAGCTTTCTTT; CDR3: CASSPTGKEAFF
size: .; J: TRBJ1-2; D: .; V: TRBV27; DNA: TGTGCCAGCAGCCAGGGTGGCGGCTACACCTTC; CDR3: CASSQGGGYTF
size: once; J: TRBJ2-7; D: TRBD2; V: TRBV19; DNA: TGTGCCAGTACCACTAGCGGGAGGGCCTACGAGCAGTACTTC; CDR3: CASTTSGRAYEQYF
size: .; J: TRBJ1-5; D: .; V: TRBV5-4; DNA: TGTGCCAGCAGCTTAATCCGGTGGAGGGGAGGCCAGCCCCAGCATTTT; CDR3: CASSLIRWRGGQPQHF
size: .; J: TRBJ2-5; D: TRBD2; V: TRBV15; DNA: TGTGCCACCAGCAGAGTACGCCTAGCGGGAGGGGCTGAGACCCAGTACTTC; CDR3: CATSRVRLAGGAETQYF
size: .; J: TRBJ2-7; D: TRBD1; V: TRBV6-1; DNA: TGTGCCAGCAGGGGACAGGGGTTTATGTACGAGCAGTACTTC; CDR3: CASRGQGFMYEQYF
size: .; J: TRBJ2-7; D: TRBD2; V: TRBV7-2; DNA: TGTGCCAGCAGTCAGACTAGCGGGGGAGCCCCCTTCGAGCAGTACTTC; CDR3: CASSQTSGGAPFEQYF
size: .; J: TRBJ2-5; D: TRBD1; V: TRBV6-1; DNA: TGTGCCAGTCAGGACAGGGGAGTTGGAGAGACCCAGTACTTC; CDR3: CASQDRGVGETQYF
size: .; J: TRBJ2-1; D: TRBD1; V: TRBV6-1; DNA: TGTGCCAGCAGCCGAAACAGGGGTAGGAATGAGCAGTTCTTC; CDR3: CASSRNRGRNEQFF
size: .; J: TRBJ2-3; D: TRBD1; V: TRBV4-2; DNA: TGTGCCAGCAGCCAAGATCTCACCAGGGGGCAAGATACGCAGTATTTT; CDR3: CASSQDLTRGQDTQYF